What follows is one T cell receptor beta chain and its context. Its antigen is unknown. Sequencing used immunoSEQ multiplex PCR; TCRdb keeps in-frame clones, though not all of them. This sample has about 73,000 clones, with roughly 89% found just once. V lost 3 bases, J lost 0 bases, and 5 bases lay in between. CDR3 length equals 13 residues. Germline CDR1 SEHNR, CDR2 FQNEAQ (reference sequence). The data belong to a study of T cell responses to AZD1222 COVID-19 vaccine. Study outcomes and limitations: Samples come after the peak T cell response, not at day 14. Clonal diversity was possibly underestimated, and the donors were mostly white British, with more females. With two AZD1222 doses given, Spike-specific TCR breadth and depth both rose. Nearly half of the spike-specific TCRs reportedly recognize variant regions that carry no mutations.

V gene TRBV7-9 combines with J gene TRBJ1-1; D remains ambiguous. The sample in question was peripheral blood, obtained 28 days after the second AZD1222 dose. The clonotype was recovered from an adult who received the AZD1222 COVID-19 vaccine. The CDR3 loop is CASSFILNTEAFF. The CDR3 DNA sequence: TGTGCCAGCAGCTTTATCTTGAACACTGAAGCTTTCTTT.